This entry describes one T cell receptor (beta chain). What it binds is unknown. Each CDR3 protein is one row after TCRdb ran MiXCR on the 5' RACE reads. In the table there are about 340,000 distinct CDR3 sequences, about 15% of which are singletons. CDR1 is LGHDT, CDR2 YNNKEL, per germline (reference sequence). The CDR3 length is 14 residues. The V gene end was trimmed by 3 bases and the J gene end by 8 bases; junction bases not matched to a gene: 5. This sample stems from a study of T-cell memory formation after mild COVID-19. Overall study findings and caveats: Unconfirmed was the SARS-CoV-2 specificity of second-wave clones that peaked on day 37.

This receptor was taken from a man in his late teens or twenties who had mild COVID-19 (a few samples of this study predate the infection). Cell type and time point are not known. The sequencing sample was made of PBMCs or a T cell subset sorted from them (not recorded which). The chain has TRBV3-1 and TRBJ2-1, with 9 bases lining up with TRBD2. Written as DNA, the CDR3 is TGTGCCAGCAGCCACAGGGGACTAGCCGATGAGCAGTTCTTC. Residues: CASSHRGLADEQFF.